Detailed here is one T cell receptor (beta chain). Sequencing used immunoSEQ multiplex PCR; TCRdb keeps in-frame clones, though not all of them. The repertoire has around 120,000 clones, around nine tenths of them found once; the top ten carry 7.2%. The length of the CDR3 is 15 residues. Germline-derived CDR1 and CDR2 are MDHEN and SYDVKM. V lost 5 bases and J 3 bases, leaving 16 bases between the germline ends. The data were taken from a study of T cell responses to AZD1222 COVID-19 vaccine. The V gene is TRBV28, the J gene TRBJ1-2; D unclear. The specimen was peripheral blood, collected on day 0 of AZD1222 vaccination. This sequence originates from an adult in good health. In DNA, the CDR3 is TGTGCCAGCAGTCCTCGGACGCGATTTGACTATGGCTACACCTTC. It codes for CASSPRTRFDYGYTF.